One sample yielded the 19 T cell receptor beta chains listed below, sequenced in a study of T cell responses to AZD1222 COVID-19 vaccine. The assay was immunoSEQ multiplex PCR, and TCRdb's table has in-frame clones only and misses some. The table lists about 150,000 clones, 91% of them singletons. The sequenced sample was peripheral blood, obtained 28 days after the second AZD1222 dose. These receptors all come from an adult who received the AZD1222 COVID-19 vaccine.

This clone has only one observation. The chain has TRBV7-8 and TRBJ2-7, with 9 bases aligning to TRBD1. V lost 3 bases and J lost 6; bases outside the gene matches: 6. Looked up from germline, CDR1 is SGHVS and CDR2 is FQNEAQ. The CDR3 runs to 14 residues. The CDR3 DNA follows: TGTGCCAGCAGCTTCCTTATGACAGGGGGCGAGCAGTACTTC. It encodes CASSFLMTGGEQYF.

V usage is TRBV4-2 and J usage is TRBJ2-7; D remains ambiguous. Trimming removed 0 bases at V and 6 bases at J, with 12 bases between. The CDR3 contains 14 residues. Germline V gene data show CDR1 as LGHNA and CDR2 as YNFKEQ. The DNA of the CDR3 is TGTGCCAGCAGCCAAGACAGTGGCCCAGGCGAGCAGTACTTC. Its protein product is CASSQDSGPGEQYF.

Worth noting for this clone: Other nucleotide sequences in the sample specify the same CDR3. The CDR3 protein is CASSRDSYEQYF. CDR3 DNA sequence: TGTGCCAGTAGCCGGGACAGCTACGAGCAGTACTTC. V and J are TRBV19 and TRBJ2-7; TRBD1 matches at 7 bases. Germline CDR1 reads LNHDA; CDR2 reads SQIVND (reference sequence). This CDR3 region has 12 residues. The V gene end was trimmed by 6 bases and the J gene end by 3 bases; junction bases not matched to a gene: 2.

In its sample, this clone was seen once. This chain connects TRBV19 to TRBJ2-6; D uncertain. This CDR3 is 14 amino acids long. Trimming took 1 base from V and 0 from J, leaving 1 base between them. From germline, CDR1 is LNHDA and CDR2 SQIVND (reference sequence). The CDR3 region has the DNA TGTGCCAGTAGTATAGGCTCTGGGGCCAACGTCCTGACTTTC. Protein sequence: CASSIGSGANVLTF. Full variable domain (rest looked up from reference TRBV19 and TRBJ2-6): DGGITQSPKYLFRKEGQNVTLSCEQNLNHDAMYWYRQDPGQGLRLIYYSQIVNDFQKGDIAEGYSVSREKKESFPLTVTSAQKNPTAFYLCASSIGSGANVLTFGAGSRLTVL.

The chain carries TRBV3-1 (or the pseudogene TRBV3-2) and TRBJ1-6; D is unresolved. CDR1 is LGHDT, CDR2 YNNKEL, per germline (reference sequence). The CDR3 is 15 residues long. Trimming took 4 bases from V and 8 from J, leaving 15 bases between them. CDR3 coding DNA: TGTGCCAGCAGCCCTAGGCCCCTCAGCGATTCACCCCTCCACTTT. Protein: CASSPRPLSDSPLHF.

The V gene is TRBV7-2, the J gene TRBJ1-1; the D gene is possibly TRBD1 (6 bases). CDR3 length equals 15 residues. V gave up 2 bases and J gave up 2 bases, with 12 bases separating them. Germline values: CDR1 SGHTA, CDR2 FQGNSA. CDR3 protein: CASSLMSQGNTEAFF. In DNA, the CDR3 is TGTGCCAGCAGCTTAATGTCACAGGGTAACACTGAAGCTTTCTTT.

This clone appeared a few times. V gene TRBV18 combines with J gene TRBJ1-2; D is uncertain. CDR3 length equals 13 residues. With 0 bases removed from V and 4 bases from J, the gap between germline ends came to 6 bases. Germline values: CDR1 KGHSH, CDR2 LQKENI. CDR3 amino acids: CASSPPGVYGYTF. The CDR3 region has the DNA TGTGCCAGCTCACCACCTGGAGTCTATGGCTACACCTTC.

The V and J genes are TRBV28 and TRBJ2-1; D not resolved. CDR1 MDHEN and CDR2 SYDVKM come from the germline V gene. V was cut by 3 bases and J by 2 bases, with 2 bases left in between. The CDR3 is 12 amino acids. CDR3 in amino acids: CASSFPYNEQFF. The CDR3 DNA reads TGTGCCAGCAGTTTCCCCTACAATGAGCAGTTCTTC.

The genes are TRBV7-9 and TRBJ1-4; D ambiguous. V was clipped by 2 bases and J by 4 bases, with 11 bases between them. Germline values: CDR1 SEHNR, CDR2 FQNEAQ (reference sequence). This CDR3 is built from 15 residues. The CDR3 loop is CASSLLHRDNEKLFF. The CDR3 DNA follows: TGTGCCAGCAGCTTACTCCACCGCGATAATGAAAAACTGTTTTTT.

The chain is built from TRBV9 and TRBJ2-7, with a weak D call TRBD1 (8 bases). Trimming cost V 4 bases and J 2 bases, with 13 bases left between them. Per the germline V gene, CDR1 is SGDLS and CDR2 is YYNGEE. There are 14 residues in the CDR3. For the CDR3, the DNA is TGTGCCAGCAGCTCGGGGGGACAGGCCTACGAGCAGTACTTC. As protein: CASSSGGQAYEQYF. The whole variable domain, remainder taken from reference TRBV9 and TRBJ2-7, is DSGVTQTPKHLITATGQRVTLRCSPRSGDLSVYWYQQSLDQGLQFLIQYYNGEERAKGNILERFSAQQFPDLHSELNLSSLELGDSALYFCASSSGGQAYEQYFGPGTRLTVT.

The chain carries TRBV7-2 and TRBJ2-5, with TRBD1 identical over 9 bases. Germline V gene data show CDR1 as SGHTA and CDR2 as FQGNSA. The CDR3 consists of 16 residues. V dropped 0 bases and J dropped 0; count of bases not matched to a gene: 2. CDR3 coding DNA: TGTGCCAGCAGCTTAGCCGGGACAGGGTACCAAGAGACCCAGTACTTC. Amino acids: CASSLAGTGYQETQYF.

The chain combines TRBV19 with TRBJ1-2; no definite D call. CDR3 length: 13 amino acids. Between the trimmed V and J ends, which lost 0 bases and 5 bases, there was a span of 7 bases. CDR1 and CDR2 from the germline V gene are LNHDA and SQIVND (reference sequence). In DNA, the CDR3 is TGTGCCAGTAGTATAGACCGAGATTATGGCTACACCTTC. Amino acids: CASSIDRDYGYTF.

The genes are TRBV16 and TRBJ2-7; D may be TRBD1 (5 bases). The CDR3 is 14 residues long. Trimming shortened V by 0 bases and J by 6 bases, and 12 bases separated the two germline ends. CDR1 KGHSY and CDR2 FQNENV come from the germline V gene. In DNA form, the CDR3 reads TGTGCCAGCAGCCAATCGGGTGTTAGGGGCGAGCAGTACTTC. Residues: CASSQSGVRGEQYF.

The chain links TRBV27 to TRBJ1-2; no clear D. Between the trimmed V and J ends, which lost 6 bases and 3 bases, there was a span of 17 bases. The germline V gene encodes CDR1 MNHEY and CDR2 SMNVEV (reference sequence). The CDR3 consists of 15 residues. The CDR3 protein is CASSQWGSYDYGYTF. The DNA of the CDR3 is TGTGCCAGCAGCCAATGGGGTTCGTACGACTATGGCTACACCTTC.

CDR3 sequence: CASSDGLDNSPLHF. The CDR3 DNA sequence: TGTGCCAGCAGCGACGGGTTGGATAATTCACCCCTCCACTTT. The chain carries TRBV9 and TRBJ1-6; D is ambiguous. Germline CDR1 is SGDLS and CDR2 is YYNGEE. The CDR3 sequence is 14 residues long. V lost 3 bases to trimming and J lost 5 bases, with 9 bases between them.

This clone was seen only once. The chain combines TRBV5-1 with TRBJ1-1, with D perhaps matching TRBD1 (6 bases). The CDR3 is 13 residues long. Per germline, CDR1 SGHRS and CDR2 YFSETQ. V lost 2 bases and J lost 7, with 12 bases in between. The chain's CDR3 is CASSLKTGNEAFF. In nucleotides, the CDR3 is TGCGCCAGCAGCTTAAAAACAGGGAATGAAGCTTTCTTT.

This chain connects TRBV7-9 to TRBJ1-4, with 10 bases aligning to TRBD1. The CDR3 contains 15 residues. V lost 6 bases, J lost 8 bases, and 9 bases stayed unmatched. From germline, CDR1 is SEHNR and CDR2 FQNEAQ (reference sequence). The CDR3 loop reads CASREGDRGMEKLFF. Here the CDR3 DNA reads TGTGCCAGCAGGGAAGGGGACAGGGGAATGGAAAAACTGTTTTTT.

The table lists this clone with a count of one. The chain recombines TRBV19 with TRBJ2-1, with D possibly TRBD2 on 6 matching bases. V dropped 5 bases and J dropped 1 base, with 9 bases sitting between them. This CDR3 has 14 residues. Germline V CDR1 and CDR2: LNHDA, SQIVND (reference sequence). The CDR3 reads CASSAGWSYNEQFF. The CDR3 DNA is TGTGCCAGTAGTGCGGGGTGGTCCTACAATGAGCAGTTCTTC.

For the CDR3, the DNA is TGTGCCAGCAGTTTATCCGACGAAGTTCTAAGCTCTCCGGGAGCAACTAATGAAAAACTGTTTTTT. Translated, it gives CASSLSDEVLSSPGATNEKLFF. The J gene is TRBJ1-4, the V gene TRBV27; D call uncertain. The V end was cut by 0 bases, the J end by 0 bases, with 26 bases between. Germline CDR1 and CDR2: MNHEY and SMNVEV (reference sequence). CDR3 length: 22 amino acids.